A single T cell receptor (beta chain) is shown here with its context. Its antigen is undetermined. The data are from a study of long-term antiretroviral therapy in people with HIV. General observations from the study: Control repertoires displayed wider CDR3 length ranges than the HIV repertoires.

The ends lost 0 bases at V and 2 bases at J; junction bases unmatched: 6. This CDR3 has 18 amino acids. Germline V gives CDR1 LGHNA, CDR2 YSLEER. Every donor had one or more pre-ART and two or more post-ART PBMC samples. Every single participant having HIV got treatment inside the United States. Run at survey level, the immunoSEQ assay was version v3.0. In sequencing, roughly 40,000-50,000 T-cell genomes per sample were targeted. Profiling relied on immunoSEQ multiplex PCR, and the TCRdb table lists in-frame clones only, not all of them. This table has tens of thousands of clones, more than 85% appearing once.

This TCR derives from a man aged 50-60 years with HIV. The source was unsorted PBMCs, collected 5.3 years after starting antiretroviral therapy. This rearrangement joins TRBV4-3 to TRBJ2-2; 10 bases map to TRBD2. The CDR3, as DNA: TGCGCCAGCAGCCAAGATCCCAGCGGGGGGGGTAACACCGGGGAGCTGTTTTTT. Translating it yields CASSQDPSGGGNTGELFF.